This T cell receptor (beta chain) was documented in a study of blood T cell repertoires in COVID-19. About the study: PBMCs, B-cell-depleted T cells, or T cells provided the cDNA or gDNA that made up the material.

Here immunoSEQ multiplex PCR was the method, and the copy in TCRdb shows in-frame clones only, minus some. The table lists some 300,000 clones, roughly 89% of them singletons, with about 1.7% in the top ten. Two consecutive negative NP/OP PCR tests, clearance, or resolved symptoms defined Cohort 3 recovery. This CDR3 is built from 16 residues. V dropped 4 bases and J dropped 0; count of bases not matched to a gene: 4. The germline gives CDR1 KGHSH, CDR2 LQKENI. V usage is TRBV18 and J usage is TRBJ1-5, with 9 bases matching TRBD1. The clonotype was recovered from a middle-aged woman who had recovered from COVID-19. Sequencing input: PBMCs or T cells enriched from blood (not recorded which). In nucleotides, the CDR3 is TGTGCCAGCTCACTGGGGACAGGGAATAGCAATCAGCCCCAGCATTTT. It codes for CASSLGTGNSNQPQHF.